This T cell receptor (beta chain) was recorded in a study of blood T cell repertoires in COVID-19. The CDR3 loop spans 15 amino acids. Trimming pared 4 bases from V and 2 bases from J, leaving 13 bases between. Germline-derived CDR1 and CDR2 are SGHDT and YYEEEE. Using immunoSEQ multiplex PCR, the repertoire was profiled, and TCRdb retains in-frame clones only, with some absent. The table lists under 350,000 clones, more than 85% of them singletons. Sequenced: peripheral blood. The J gene is TRBJ1-3, the V gene TRBV5-6; D may be TRBD1 (6 bases). The sequence derives from a man in his sixties or seventies with acute or convalescent COVID-19. CDR3 sequence: CASSPRGNPGNTIYF. CDR3 DNA: TGTGCCAGCAGCCCCAGGGGAAACCCTGGAAACACCATATATTTT.